Presented here are 18 T cell receptor beta chains from one specimen sequenced in a study of shared clonotypes between healthy human individuals (dated by TCRdb to about 2020). The method was the immunoSEQ multiplex PCR assay. This immuneACCESS table, as held by TCRdb, lists in-frame sequences with V and J called but not all clones. Of the missing ones, under half trace to an unresolved V gene in checked studies; the others have no known cause. Recorded for this sample are approximately 1.5 million clones; about 98% of them occurred a single time. The top ten clonotypes cover less than 0.55% of the sample. Material: naive CD4+ T cells sorted from blood. The cell subset or site label corresponds to: CD45RA+ positively selected. The receptors were sampled from a man under 40 in good health.

Comments on this clone: The junction differs from germline at one of its ends, possibly a read error. The V gene is TRBV7-2, the J gene TRBJ2-5; maybe TRBD2 (6 bases). The CDR3 covers 14 residues. Looked up from germline, CDR1 is SGHTA and CDR2 is FQGNSA. CDR3 coding DNA: TGTGCCAGCAGCTTAGCGGGAGGACAAGGGACCCAGTACTTC. Amino acid sequence: CASSLAGGQGTQYF.

Concerning this clone itself: Other DNA sequences in this sample translate to the same CDR3. CDR3 region: CASSVASGKETQYF. The CDR3, as DNA: TGTGCCAGCAGCGTAGCTTCGGGAAAAGAGACCCAGTACTTC. The gene calls are TRBV9 and TRBJ2-5; possibly TRBD2 for D (5 bases). CDR3 length: 14 residues. The germline V gene has CDR1 SGDLS and CDR2 YYNGEE. The ends were cut back, 0 bases at V and 3 bases at J, with 9 bases in the middle.

V usage is TRBV2 and J usage is TRBJ1-4; no clear D gene. The CDR3 has 14 amino acids. Germline assignment: CDR1 SNHLY and CDR2 FYNNEI. Trimming pared 4 bases from V and 5 bases from J, leaving 11 bases between. DNA for the CDR3: TGTGCCAGCAGTGGGACTGCCTGGAATGAAAAACTGTTTTTT. This codes for CASSGTAWNEKLFF. Together with reference TRBV2 and TRBJ1-4, the CDR3 gives the full variable domain: EPEVTQTPSHQVTQMGQEVILRCVPISNHLYFYWYRQILGQKVEFLVSFYNNEISEKSEIFDDQFSVERPDGSNFTLKIRSTKLEDSAMYFCASSGTAWNEKLFFGSGTQLSVL.

This sequence joins TRBV2 and TRBJ2-3, with 8 bases that match TRBD2. Germline V gene sequence: CDR1 SNHLY, CDR2 FYNNEI. V trimming: 7 bases; J trimming: 1 base; junction bases outside the gene matches: 10. This CDR3 region has 16 residues. The chain's CDR3 is CASNRAGALGTDTQYF. The DNA of the CDR3 is TGTGCCAGCAACCGAGCGGGAGCCCTCGGCACAGATACGCAGTATTTT.

The chain combines TRBV27 with TRBJ2-6; a possible D gene is TRBD1 (6 bases). CDR3 size: 15 residues. V was trimmed by 7 bases and J by 3 bases, leaving 13 bases between them. Germline V gene sequence: CDR1 MNHEY, CDR2 SMNVEV (reference sequence). Here the CDR3 DNA reads TGTGCCAGCAAACCGAGGGGGTATGGGGCCAACGTCCTGACTTTC. It yields the protein CASKPRGYGANVLTF.

The chain combines TRBV18 with TRBJ2-7; 11 nucleotides agree with TRBD2. This CDR3 contains 16 residues. V gave up 1 base and J gave up 3 bases; unmatched junction bases: 5. CDR1 and CDR2 from the germline V gene are KGHSH and LQKENI. The CDR3 bases are TGTGCCAGCTCACCACTGGCGGGACTAGCGGACTACGAGCAGTACTTC. It specifies CASSPLAGLADYEQYF.

The chain employs TRBV4-3 and TRBJ2-2; perhaps TRBD1 as D (5 bases). CDR3 length: 15 amino acids. Trimming stripped 1 base from V and 6 bases from J, with 12 bases between. CDR1 is LGHNA and CDR2 is YSLEER in the germline V gene. In DNA form, the CDR3 reads TGCGCCAGCAGCCAAGCCCAGGGTCCTTCCGGGGAGCTGTTTTTT. Translation: CASSQAQGPSGELFF.

V and J are TRBV5-1 and TRBJ2-2; TRBD2 matches at 11 bases. The V gene end was trimmed by 3 bases and the J gene end by 7 bases; junction bases not matched to a gene: 8. CDR1 is SGHRS and CDR2 is YFSETQ in the germline V gene. The CDR3 is made up of 16 amino acids. The CDR3 reads CASSSLAGGPGGELFF. CDR3 nucleotides: TGCGCCAGCAGCTCCTTAGCGGGAGGGCCAGGCGGGGAGCTGTTTTTT.

This chain links TRBV7-8 with TRBJ2-2, with 11 bases lining up with TRBD2. Trimming removed 8 bases from V and 6 bases from J; junction bases left unmatched: 14. Germline assignment: CDR1 SGHVS and CDR2 FQNEAQ. This CDR3 contains 17 residues. The CDR3 DNA reads TGTGCCAGCCGCGAACTAGCGGGAGTTAATACTCCCGGGGAGCTGTTTTTT. This gives the protein CASRELAGVNTPGELFF.

The chain recombines TRBV9 with TRBJ2-1; 14 bases agree with TRBD2. The V and J ends lost 4 bases and 9 bases, in that order; junction bases with no gene match: 6. CDR1 and CDR2 from the germline V gene are SGDLS and YYNGEE. The length of the CDR3 is 15 residues. CDR3 sequence: CASSLPGLAGVEQFF. CDR3 DNA: TGTGCCAGCAGCCTTCCGGGACTAGCGGGAGTTGAGCAGTTCTTC.

V gene TRBV7-8 combines with J gene TRBJ1-5, with 7 bases matching TRBD1. The junction had 12 bases not matched to a gene; V was cut back by 1 base and J by 3 bases. CDR3 length equals 18 residues. Per the germline V gene, CDR1 is SGHVS and CDR2 is FQNEAQ. In DNA form, the CDR3 reads TGTGCCAGCAGCTTAGGGGTAGCAGGGACAGCATTCAATCAGCCCCAGCATTTT. Protein sequence: CASSLGVAGTAFNQPQHF.

The chain links TRBV5-1 to TRBJ1-3; 8 bases are a match to TRBD1. Trimming removed 5 bases from V and 4 bases from J; junction bases left unmatched: 2. This CDR3 region has 13 residues. Germline V gene lookup returns CDR1 SGHRS and CDR2 YFSETQ. CDR3 sequence (DNA): TGCGCCAGCAGAACAGGGGGAGGAAACACCATATATTTT. Translated: CASRTGGGNTIYF.

This sequence joins TRBV5-1 and TRBJ2-5; TRBD2 matches 9 bases. The junction had 4 bases not matched to a gene; V was cut back by 2 bases and J by 5 bases. The germline gives CDR1 SGHRS, CDR2 YFSETQ. The CDR3 is 14 amino acids. This CDR3 reads CASSFSGRAETQYF. DNA of the CDR3: TGCGCCAGCAGCTTTAGCGGGAGAGCCGAGACCCAGTACTTC.

The V gene is TRBV2, the J gene TRBJ1-1; TRBD1 might be the D (5 bases). The CDR3 is made up of 14 amino acids. V lost 10 bases and J 0 bases, leaving 15 bases between the germline ends. Per germline, CDR1 SNHLY and CDR2 FYNNEI. CDR3 bases: TGTGCCAACAATATGGGGGGAGTGAACACTGAAGCTTTCTTT. Protein product: CANNMGGVNTEAFF.

The chain has TRBV7-2 and TRBJ2-1; 7 nucleotides match TRBD2. The germline CDR1 and CDR2 sequences are SGHTA and FQGNSA. The V segment lost 0 bases and the J segment 8 bases; nucleotides outside the gene matches: 7. The CDR3 loop spans 15 amino acids. The CDR3 reads CASSLAGGIYHEQFF. The CDR3 bases are TGTGCCAGCAGCTTAGCGGGAGGGATTTACCATGAGCAGTTCTTC.

The V gene is TRBV5-6, the J gene TRBJ1-4; a possible D gene is TRBD1 (6 bases). The CDR3 extends over 15 amino acids. Trimming stripped 0 bases from V and 3 bases from J, with 9 bases between. CDR1 is SGHDT, CDR2 YYEEEE, per germline. The CDR3 is CASSLARTANEKLFF. Written as DNA, the CDR3 is TGTGCCAGCAGCTTGGCTCGGACAGCTAATGAAAAACTGTTTTTT. The variable domain in full, completed from reference TRBV5-6 and TRBJ1-4, reads DAGVTQSPTHLIKTRGQQVTLRCSPKSGHDTVSWYQQALGQGPQFIFQYYEEEERQRGNFPDRFSGHQFPNYSSELNVNALLLGDSALYLCASSLARTANEKLFFGSGTQLSVL.

The V call is TRBV5-1, the J call TRBJ1-3; TRBD1 agrees at 7 bases. Trimming cost V 4 bases and J 0 bases; bases outside gene matches: 10. Germline CDR1 reads SGHRS; CDR2 reads YFSETQ. There are 17 residues in the CDR3. As DNA, the CDR3 is TGCGCCAGCAGCACCGGGACAGAAGGAAACTCTGGAAACACCATATATTTT. This sequence encodes CASSTGTEGNSGNTIYF.

As regards this clone: Other DNA sequences in the sample encode the same CDR3. V and J are TRBV6-5 and TRBJ2-7; 10 bases line up with TRBD2. The J segment lost 3 bases and the V segment lost 9 bases, leaving 5 bases of the junction unmatched. Germline V gene data show CDR1 as MNHEY and CDR2 as SVGAGI. The CDR3 is made up of 13 amino acids. The CDR3 is CASRTSGLYEQYF. DNA of the CDR3: TGTGCCAGTAGGACTAGCGGCCTCTACGAGCAGTACTTC.